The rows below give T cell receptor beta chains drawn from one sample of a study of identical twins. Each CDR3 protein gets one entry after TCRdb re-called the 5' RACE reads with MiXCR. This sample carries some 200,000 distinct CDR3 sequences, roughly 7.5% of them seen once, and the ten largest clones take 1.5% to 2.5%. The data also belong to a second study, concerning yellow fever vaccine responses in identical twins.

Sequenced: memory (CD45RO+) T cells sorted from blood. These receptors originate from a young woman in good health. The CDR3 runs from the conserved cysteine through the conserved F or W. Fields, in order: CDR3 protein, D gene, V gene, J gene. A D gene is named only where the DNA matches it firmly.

cdr3_aa: CASSEEGALAKNIQYF
d_call: TRBD1
v_call: TRBV2
j_call: TRBJ2-4

cdr3_aa: CASSSLTRGTGELFF
d_call: -
v_call: TRBV7-2
j_call: TRBJ2-2

cdr3_aa: CASSAGQGGGYTF
d_call: TRBD1
v_call: TRBV5-1
j_call: TRBJ1-2

cdr3_aa: CASSSDLPSYEQYF
d_call: -
v_call: TRBV7-6
j_call: TRBJ2-7

cdr3_aa: CAWKTGVWNTGELFF
d_call: TRBD1
v_call: TRBV30
j_call: TRBJ2-2

cdr3_aa: CASRGLVQGASGYTF
d_call: TRBD1
v_call: TRBV2
j_call: TRBJ1-2

cdr3_aa: CASKRGGGMFEQFF
d_call: -
v_call: TRBV6-2/TRBV6-3
j_call: TRBJ2-1

cdr3_aa: CASILTDSNQPQHF
d_call: -
v_call: TRBV12-3/TRBV12-4
j_call: TRBJ1-5

cdr3_aa: CASSVTGDQFF
d_call: TRBD1
v_call: TRBV12-3/TRBV12-4
j_call: TRBJ2-1

cdr3_aa: CASSPSPGREEETQYF
d_call: TRBD2
v_call: TRBV13
j_call: TRBJ2-5

cdr3_aa: CASSLAVQETQYF
d_call: -
v_call: TRBV12-3/TRBV12-4
j_call: TRBJ2-5

cdr3_aa: CASSLGWTGVVSGYTF
d_call: TRBD1
v_call: TRBV7-9
j_call: TRBJ1-2

cdr3_aa: CASSLGSRESQPQHF
d_call: -
v_call: TRBV3-1
j_call: TRBJ1-5

cdr3_aa: CASGPLSNSPLHF
d_call: -
v_call: TRBV28
j_call: TRBJ1-6

cdr3_aa: CASSQDLPYEQYF
d_call: -
v_call: TRBV4-3
j_call: TRBJ2-7

cdr3_aa: CASSLGGGAIDTQYF
d_call: TRBD2
v_call: TRBV7-2
j_call: TRBJ2-3

cdr3_aa: CASSPPRGSYNEQFF
d_call: -
v_call: TRBV7-2
j_call: TRBJ2-1

cdr3_aa: CATSDKEGSYNEQFF
d_call: -
v_call: TRBV24-1
j_call: TRBJ2-1

cdr3_aa: CASSLMPSLGTDTQYF
d_call: -
v_call: TRBV5-6
j_call: TRBJ2-3

cdr3_aa: CASSSTAGTSGPRHGLSSYNEQFF
d_call: TRBD2
v_call: TRBV7-7
j_call: TRBJ2-1

cdr3_aa: CASSEGGAYEQYF
d_call: -
v_call: TRBV9
j_call: TRBJ2-7

cdr3_aa: CSASRQGGVLYEQYF
d_call: TRBD1
v_call: TRBV20-1
j_call: TRBJ2-7

cdr3_aa: CATTSPGGGSNQPQHF
d_call: -
v_call: TRBV15
j_call: TRBJ1-5

cdr3_aa: CASSPSRTAQTDQPQHF
d_call: -
v_call: TRBV18
j_call: TRBJ1-5

cdr3_aa: CASRAAGGGTDTQYF
d_call: TRBD2
v_call: TRBV6-4
j_call: TRBJ2-3

cdr3_aa: CATSDLRASYNEQFF
d_call: -
v_call: TRBV24-1
j_call: TRBJ2-1

cdr3_aa: CASKGTNNSPLHF
d_call: -
v_call: TRBV6-9
j_call: TRBJ1-6

cdr3_aa: CASSLGGTGGRRETQYF
d_call: TRBD1
v_call: TRBV7-9
j_call: TRBJ2-5

cdr3_aa: CASSFDAQETQYF
d_call: -
v_call: TRBV7-8
j_call: TRBJ2-5

cdr3_aa: CAFSLARGAGTNTEAFF
d_call: -
v_call: TRBV12-3/TRBV12-4
j_call: TRBJ1-1

cdr3_aa: CSVEDLRTANYGYTF
d_call: -
v_call: TRBV29-1
j_call: TRBJ1-2

cdr3_aa: CSVTTTTGTDYGYTF
d_call: -
v_call: TRBV20-1
j_call: TRBJ1-2

cdr3_aa: CASSSDRDSHYEQYF
d_call: TRBD1
v_call: TRBV7-8
j_call: TRBJ2-7